This T cell receptor beta chain comes out of a study of blood T cell repertoires in COVID-19. The V segment lost 1 base and the J segment 0 bases; nucleotides outside the gene matches: 1. The CDR3 has 16 amino acids. Germline CDR1 is MNHNS and CDR2 is SASEGT. Here immunoSEQ multiplex PCR was the method, and the copy in TCRdb shows in-frame clones only, minus some. The sample lists 100,000 to 150,000 clones, roughly 80% occurring once. The receptor was isolated from a man older than 75 with COVID-19, enrolled during active disease. Sequences were obtained from peripheral blood. This chain joins TRBV6-1 and TRBJ2-3, with 10 bases aligning to TRBD2. The CDR3 sequence: CASSEGTSGSTDTQYF. DNA for the CDR3: TGTGCCAGCAGTGAAGGGACTAGCGGTAGCACAGATACGCAGTATTTT.